The clone carrying this TCR beta chain was recorded once. Its specificity is not known. Documented treatment: approximately 9-day PBMC culture with coronavirus spike peptide pools or control peptides (ViraFEST assay). Cultures used a few million PBMCs per well, about 9.9 IU/ml IL-2 and approximately 9.5 ug/ml peptides. From the approximately 9-day cultures, CD4+ T cells were isolated by negative selection. Germline-derived CDR1 and CDR2 are MGHRA and YSYEKL. The length of the CDR3 is 17 residues. J was trimmed by 0 bases and V by 1 base; bases with no gene match: 4. The data are from a study of vaccination and CD4 T cells after COVID-19. Study-level points and caveats: Relatively few convalescent patients were studied; early post-infection timepoints were not included.

With the Oncomine TCR Beta short-read assay, DNA from cultured CD4+ T cells was sequenced. TCRdb reanalysed the PCR reads using MiXCR and keeps one entry per CDR3 protein. The sample has under 14,000 distinct CDR3 sequences, less than 30% seen once; the top ten hold about 23%. Here the sequenced sample was CD4+ T cells from blood, cultured in vitro, taken after SARS-CoV-2 vaccination. This TCR came from a human donor who had recovered from COVID-19. The chain couples TRBV4-1 to TRBJ2-3; 10 bases fit TRBD2. The CDR3 sequence is CASSQGVSGGSTDTQYF. DNA of the CDR3: TGCGCCAGCAGCCAAGGAGTTAGCGGGGGGAGCACAGATACGCAGTATTTT.